Described below is a single T cell receptor beta chain sequence and its context. What it recognizes is unknown. The stimulus was lysate of CMV-infected fibroblasts, roughly 9.2 ug/mL. Responding CD4+ T cells were sorted by upregulation of both CD40 ligand and CD69. For about 20 hours, CD8-depleted PBMCs received anti-CD28/CD49d costimulation, a CD40-blocking antibody and enfuvirtide. This was the immunoSEQ version 4 assay in survey mode. Assay: immunoSEQ multiplex PCR; the TCRdb copy retains only in-frame clones and omits some. The sample holds more than 15,000 clones; around 78% are singletons and the top ten take 6.8%. The entry originates in a study of persistence of HIV-infected CD4 T cells. Study observations and caveats: TCRbeta richness was lower in CMV- and Gag-responding cells than in anti-CD3/anti-CD28-responding cells. Proviral oligoclonality tracked with TCR oligoclonality within the same sorted cells. Degenerate expanded CDR3beta sequences were enriched among CMV- and Gag-responding cells.

V lost 4 bases and J 7 bases, leaving 10 bases between the germline ends. CDR1 and CDR2 from the germline V gene are MGHDK and SYGVNS. The CDR3 length is 12 residues. This sequence originates from an adult man with HIV who was CMV-seropositive. Sequenced here: CD4+ T cells sorted from PBMCs after approximately 20-hour stimulation, sampled from a patient who received antiretroviral therapy. J is TRBJ1-2 and V is TRBV25-1; D is possibly TRBD1 (6 bases). DNA of the CDR3: TGTGCCAGCAGTGGCCGCAGGGGTGGCTACACCTTC. Its protein product is CASSGRRGGYTF.